This T cell receptor (beta chain) is from a study of T cells after yellow fever vaccination. This clonotype was picked up many times. A single record per CDR3 protein comes from TCRdb applying MiXCR to the 5' RACE reads. The table has 350,000 to 450,000 distinct CDR3 sequences, 6% to 8% seen once; the top ten hold about 15%. Germline-derived CDR1 and CDR2 are SGHRS and YFSETQ. The length of the CDR3 is 14 residues. Trimming pared 4 bases from V and 1 base from J, leaving 9 bases between. The chain carries TRBV5-1 and TRBJ2-1; unclear D gene. The sample was PBMCs, taken 5 days after the yellow fever booster vaccination. This clonotype was obtained from a man under 40 who received the YFV17D yellow fever vaccine. The CDR3 region has the DNA TGCGCCAGCAGCGAAGGAGTATCCTACAATGAGCAGTTCTTC. Translated: CASSEGVSYNEQFF.